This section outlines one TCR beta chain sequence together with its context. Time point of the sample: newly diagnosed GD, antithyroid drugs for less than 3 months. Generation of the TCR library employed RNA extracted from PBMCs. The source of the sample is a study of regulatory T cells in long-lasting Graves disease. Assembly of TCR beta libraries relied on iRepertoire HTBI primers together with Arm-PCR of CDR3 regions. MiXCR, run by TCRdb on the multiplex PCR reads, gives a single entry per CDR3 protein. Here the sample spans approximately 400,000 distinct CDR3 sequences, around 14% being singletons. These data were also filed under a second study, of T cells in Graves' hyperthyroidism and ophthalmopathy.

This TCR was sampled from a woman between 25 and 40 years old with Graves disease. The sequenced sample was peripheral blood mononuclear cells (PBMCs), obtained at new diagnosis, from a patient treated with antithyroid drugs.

The CDR3 DNA follows: TGCAGTGTCCCGACATACGGTGAGCAGTTCTTC. It specifies CSVPTYGEQFF. The chain uses TRBV20-1 and TRBJ2-1; D is undetermined. From germline, CDR1 is DFQATT and CDR2 SNEGSKA (reference sequence). There are 11 residues in the CDR3. Trimming stripped 7 bases from V and 9 bases from J, with 13 bases between.